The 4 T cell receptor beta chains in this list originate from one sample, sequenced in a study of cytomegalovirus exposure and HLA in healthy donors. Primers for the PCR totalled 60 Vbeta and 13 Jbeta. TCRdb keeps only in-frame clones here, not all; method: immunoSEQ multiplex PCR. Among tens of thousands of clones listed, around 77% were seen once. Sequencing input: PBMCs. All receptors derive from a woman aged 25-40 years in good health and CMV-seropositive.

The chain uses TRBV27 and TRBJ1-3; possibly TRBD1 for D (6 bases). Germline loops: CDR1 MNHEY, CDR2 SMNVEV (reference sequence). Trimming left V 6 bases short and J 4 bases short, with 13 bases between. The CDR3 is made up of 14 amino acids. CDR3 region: CASSFRGRGNTIYF. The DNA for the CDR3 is TGTGCCAGCAGCTTCAGGGGCCGCGGAAACACCATATATTTT.

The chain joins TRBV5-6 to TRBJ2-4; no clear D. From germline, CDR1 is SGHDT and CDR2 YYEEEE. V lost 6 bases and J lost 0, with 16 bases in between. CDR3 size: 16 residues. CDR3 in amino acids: CASNQQFPLAKNIQYF. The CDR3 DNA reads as TGTGCCAGCAACCAACAGTTCCCTTTAGCCAAAAACATTCAGTACTTC. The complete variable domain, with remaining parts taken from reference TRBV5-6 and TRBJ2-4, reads DAGVTQSPTHLIKTRGQQVTLRCSPKSGHDTVSWYQQALGQGPQFIFQYYEEEERQRGNFPDRFSGHQFPNYSSELNVNALLLGDSALYLCASNQQFPLAKNIQYFGAGTRLSVL.

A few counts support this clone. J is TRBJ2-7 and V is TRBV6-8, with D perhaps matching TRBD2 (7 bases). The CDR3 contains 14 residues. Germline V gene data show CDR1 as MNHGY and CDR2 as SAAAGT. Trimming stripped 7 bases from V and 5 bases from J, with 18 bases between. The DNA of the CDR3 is TGTGCCAGCAAGGGGGGGGGTCGTATCGACGAGCAGTACTTC. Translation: CASKGGGRIDEQYF.

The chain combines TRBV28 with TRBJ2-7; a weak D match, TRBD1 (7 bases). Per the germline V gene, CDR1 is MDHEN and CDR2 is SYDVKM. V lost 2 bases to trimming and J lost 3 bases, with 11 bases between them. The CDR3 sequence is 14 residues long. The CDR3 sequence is CASSLRQGLYEQYF. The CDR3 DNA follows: TGTGCCAGCAGTTTAAGACAGGGACTCTACGAGCAGTACTTC.